This note documents a single T cell receptor (beta chain) sequence. This sample stems from a study of blood T cell repertoires in COVID-19. Study-level information: Spain, Italy and the United States supplied samples that represented acute and convalescent COVID-19.

Followed over time, Seattle patients had been enrolled while infection was active. Per the study methods: Reference gene primer amplification in the assay estimated nucleated cell counts. Produced via immunoSEQ multiplex PCR; TCRdb's table is partial and in-frame only. D and trimming come from the DNA, and the V and J calls and clone size come from that table. This table holds approximately 290,000 clones, 91% found once. This CDR3 spans 16 amino acids. The J segment lost 2 bases and the V segment lost 3 bases, leaving 6 bases of the junction unmatched. Germline assignment: CDR1 MDHEN and CDR2 SYDVKM.

The sequence came from a woman in her thirties with COVID-19, enrolled during active disease. The sample comprised peripheral blood. The J gene is TRBJ2-1, the V gene TRBV28, with 8 bases matching TRBD2. In nucleotides, the CDR3 is TGTGCCAGCAGTTTGTATAAGCGGGAGACCTACAATGAGCAGTTCTTC. It codes for CASSLYKRETYNEQFF.